The TCR beta chain described here comes from a study of shared clonotypes between healthy human individuals. Clones were read by immunoSEQ multiplex PCR, and TCRdb kept only the in-frame ones, dropping some. The profile covers fewer than 850,000 clones, with 72% appearing a single time and about 2% taken by the ten largest. CDR3 size: 15 residues. V was clipped by 4 bases and J by 1 base, with 14 bases between them. Germline CDR1 reads SGHNT; CDR2 reads YYREEE (reference sequence). This sequence was found in a woman in her 30s in good health. The sample consisted of memory CD4+ T cells sorted from blood. This sample's subset: CD45RA-negative fraction. This chain uses TRBV5-4 with TRBJ1-1; D uncertain. For the CDR3, the DNA is TGTGCCAGCAGCCCGCCGGGAGCCGGGAACACTGAAGCTTTCTTT. Translation gives CASSPPGAGNTEAFF.